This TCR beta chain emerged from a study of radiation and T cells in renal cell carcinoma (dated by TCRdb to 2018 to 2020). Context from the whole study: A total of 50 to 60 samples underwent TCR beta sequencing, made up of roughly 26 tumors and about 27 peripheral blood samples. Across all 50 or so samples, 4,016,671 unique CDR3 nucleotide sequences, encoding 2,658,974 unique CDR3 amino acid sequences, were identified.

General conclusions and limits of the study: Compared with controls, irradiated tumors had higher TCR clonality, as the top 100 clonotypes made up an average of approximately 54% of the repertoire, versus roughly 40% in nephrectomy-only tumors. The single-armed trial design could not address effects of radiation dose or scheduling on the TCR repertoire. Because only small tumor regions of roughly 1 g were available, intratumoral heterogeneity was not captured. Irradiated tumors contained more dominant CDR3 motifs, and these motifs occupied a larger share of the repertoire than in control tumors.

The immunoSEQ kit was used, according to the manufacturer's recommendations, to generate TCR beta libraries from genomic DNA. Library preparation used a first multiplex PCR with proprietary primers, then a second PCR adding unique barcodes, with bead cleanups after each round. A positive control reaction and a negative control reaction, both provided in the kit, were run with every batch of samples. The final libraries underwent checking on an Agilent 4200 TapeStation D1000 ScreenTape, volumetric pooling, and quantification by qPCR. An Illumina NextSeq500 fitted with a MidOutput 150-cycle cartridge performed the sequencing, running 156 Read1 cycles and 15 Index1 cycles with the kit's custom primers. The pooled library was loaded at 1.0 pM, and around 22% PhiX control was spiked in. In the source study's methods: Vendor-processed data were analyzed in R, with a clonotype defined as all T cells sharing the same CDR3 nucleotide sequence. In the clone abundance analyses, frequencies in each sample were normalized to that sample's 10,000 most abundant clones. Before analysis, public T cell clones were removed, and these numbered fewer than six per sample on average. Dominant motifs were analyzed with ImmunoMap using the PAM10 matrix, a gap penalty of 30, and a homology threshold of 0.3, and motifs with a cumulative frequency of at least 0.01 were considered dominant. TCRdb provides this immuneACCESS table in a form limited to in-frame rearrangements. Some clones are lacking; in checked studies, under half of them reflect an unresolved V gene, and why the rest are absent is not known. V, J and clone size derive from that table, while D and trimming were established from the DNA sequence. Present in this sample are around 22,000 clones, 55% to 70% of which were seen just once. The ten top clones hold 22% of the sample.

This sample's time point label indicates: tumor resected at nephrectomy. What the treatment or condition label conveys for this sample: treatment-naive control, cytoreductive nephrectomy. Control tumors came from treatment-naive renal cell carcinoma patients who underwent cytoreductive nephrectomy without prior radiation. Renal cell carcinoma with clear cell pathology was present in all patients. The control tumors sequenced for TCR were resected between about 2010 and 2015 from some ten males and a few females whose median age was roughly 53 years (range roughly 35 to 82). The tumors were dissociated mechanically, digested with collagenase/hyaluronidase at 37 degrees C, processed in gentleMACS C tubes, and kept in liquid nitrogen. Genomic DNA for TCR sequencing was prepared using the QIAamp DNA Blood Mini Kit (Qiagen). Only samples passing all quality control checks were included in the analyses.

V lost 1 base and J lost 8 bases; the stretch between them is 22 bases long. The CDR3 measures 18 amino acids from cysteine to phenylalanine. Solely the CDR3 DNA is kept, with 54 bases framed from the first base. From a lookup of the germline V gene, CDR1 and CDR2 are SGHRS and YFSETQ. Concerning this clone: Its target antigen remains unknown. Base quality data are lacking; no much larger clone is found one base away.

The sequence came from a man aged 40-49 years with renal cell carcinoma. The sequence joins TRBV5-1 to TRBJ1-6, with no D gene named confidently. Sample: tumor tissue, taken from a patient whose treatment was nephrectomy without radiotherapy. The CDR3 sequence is CASSLRTPSSGSDSPLHF. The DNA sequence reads TGCGCCAGCAGCTTGAGGACCCCAAGTTCGGGGTCCGATTCACCCCTCCACTTT. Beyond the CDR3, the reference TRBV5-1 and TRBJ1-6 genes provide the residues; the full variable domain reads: KAGVTQTPRYLIKTRGQQVTLSCSPISGHRSVSWYQQTPGQGLQFLFEYFSETQRNKGNFPGRFSGRQFSNSRSEMNVSTLELGDSALYLCASSLRTPSSGSDSPLHFGNGTRLTVT.